The 2 T cell receptor beta chains below all came from one sample that was sequenced in a study of cytomegalovirus exposure and HLA in healthy donors. The assay was immunoSEQ multiplex PCR, and TCRdb's table has in-frame clones only and misses some. The sample has 250,000 to 400,000 clones, approximately 85% seen once. Specimen: PBMCs. These receptors were collected from a man younger than 40 in good health and CMV-seronegative.

This chain uses TRBV29-1 with TRBJ1-3, with D unresolved. The V gene's germline CDR1 is SQVTM and CDR2 ANQGSEA. The CDR3 sequence is 15 residues long. V dropped 3 bases and J dropped 0 bases, with 12 bases sitting between them. CDR3 loop: CSVEAVLSSGNTIYF. The CDR3, as DNA: TGCAGCGTTGAGGCAGTTTTGTCCTCTGGAAACACCATATATTTT.

This clone was detected only a few times. The genes are TRBV4-1 and TRBJ1-3; D call uncertain. CDR3 length: 15 residues. Germline CDR1 and CDR2: MGHRA and YSYEKL. Trimming took off 4 bases at V and 1 base at J, with 11 bases between the two ends. DNA of the CDR3: TGCGCCAGCAGCCCCGTACGTACATCTGGAAACACCATATATTTT. This codes for CASSPVRTSGNTIYF.